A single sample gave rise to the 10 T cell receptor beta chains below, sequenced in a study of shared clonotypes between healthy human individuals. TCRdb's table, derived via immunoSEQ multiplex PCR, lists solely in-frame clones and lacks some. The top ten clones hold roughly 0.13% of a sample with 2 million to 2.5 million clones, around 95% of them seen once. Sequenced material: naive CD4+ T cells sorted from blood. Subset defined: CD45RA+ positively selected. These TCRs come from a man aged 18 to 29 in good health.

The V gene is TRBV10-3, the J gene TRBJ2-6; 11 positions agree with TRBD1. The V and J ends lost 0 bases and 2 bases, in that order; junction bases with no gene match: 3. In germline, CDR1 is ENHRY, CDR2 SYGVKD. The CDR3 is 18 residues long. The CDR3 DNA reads TGTGCCATCAGTGAGTCGGACAGGGGGCTTACTGGGGCCAACGTCCTGACTTTC. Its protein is CAISESDRGLTGANVLTF.

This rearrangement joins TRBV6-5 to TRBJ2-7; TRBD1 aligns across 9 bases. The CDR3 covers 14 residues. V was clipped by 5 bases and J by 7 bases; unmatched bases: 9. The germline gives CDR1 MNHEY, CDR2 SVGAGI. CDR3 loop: CASSREQGAGEQYF. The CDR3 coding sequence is TGTGCCAGCAGTCGCGAACAGGGGGCGGGGGAGCAGTACTTC.

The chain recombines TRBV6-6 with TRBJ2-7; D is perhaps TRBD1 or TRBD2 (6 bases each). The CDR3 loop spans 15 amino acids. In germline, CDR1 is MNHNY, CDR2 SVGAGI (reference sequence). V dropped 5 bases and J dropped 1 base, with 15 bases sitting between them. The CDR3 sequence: CASSPGATESYEQYF. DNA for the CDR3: TGTGCCAGCAGTCCGGGGGCGACAGAGTCCTACGAGCAGTACTTC.

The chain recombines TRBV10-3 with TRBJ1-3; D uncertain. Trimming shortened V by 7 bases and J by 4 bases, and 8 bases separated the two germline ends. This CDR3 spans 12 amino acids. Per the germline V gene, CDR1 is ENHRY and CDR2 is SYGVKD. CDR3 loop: CAITRPGNTIYF. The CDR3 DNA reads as TGTGCCATCACCAGACCCGGAAACACCATATATTTT.

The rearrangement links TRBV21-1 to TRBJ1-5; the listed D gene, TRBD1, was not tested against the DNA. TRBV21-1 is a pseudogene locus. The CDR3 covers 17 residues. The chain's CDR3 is CASSKVSPQYSNQPQHF. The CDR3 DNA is TGTGCCAGCAGCAAAGTTTCGCCCCAGTATAGCAATCAGCCCCAGCATTTT.

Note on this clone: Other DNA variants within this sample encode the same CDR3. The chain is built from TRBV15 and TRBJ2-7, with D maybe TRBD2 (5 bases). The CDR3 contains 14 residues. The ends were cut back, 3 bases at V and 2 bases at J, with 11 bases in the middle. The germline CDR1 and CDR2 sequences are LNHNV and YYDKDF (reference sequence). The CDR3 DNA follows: TGTGCCACCAGCAGGGGTGGGAGCACCTACGAGCAGTACTTC. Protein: CATSRGGSTYEQYF. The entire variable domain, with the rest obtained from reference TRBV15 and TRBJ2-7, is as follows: DAMVIQNPRYQVTQFGKPVTLSCSQTLNHNVMYWYQQKSSQAPKLLFHYYDKDFNNEADTPDNFQSRRPNTSFCFLDIRSPGLGDTAMYLCATSRGGSTYEQYFGPGTRLTVT.

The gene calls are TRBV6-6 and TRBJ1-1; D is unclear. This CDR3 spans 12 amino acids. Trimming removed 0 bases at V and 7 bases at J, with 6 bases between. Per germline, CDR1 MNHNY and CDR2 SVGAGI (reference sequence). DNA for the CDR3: TGTGCCAGCAGTTACTCGGGGATTGAAGCTTTCTTT. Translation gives CASSYSGIEAFF.

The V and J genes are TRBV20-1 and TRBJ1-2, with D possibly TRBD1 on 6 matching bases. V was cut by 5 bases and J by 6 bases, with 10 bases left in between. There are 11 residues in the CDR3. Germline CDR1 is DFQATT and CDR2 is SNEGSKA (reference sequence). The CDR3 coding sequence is TGCAGTGCTCCCAGGGGACATGGCTACACCTTC. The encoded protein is CSAPRGHGYTF.

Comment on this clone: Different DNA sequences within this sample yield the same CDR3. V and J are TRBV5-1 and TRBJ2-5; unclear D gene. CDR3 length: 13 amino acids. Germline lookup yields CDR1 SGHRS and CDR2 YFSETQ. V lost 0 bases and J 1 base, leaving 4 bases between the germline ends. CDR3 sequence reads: CASSLAPQETQYF. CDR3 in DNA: TGCGCCAGCAGCTTGGCCCCCCAAGAGACCCAGTACTTC. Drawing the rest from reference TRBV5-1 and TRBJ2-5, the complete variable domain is KAGVTQTPRYLIKTRGQQVTLSCSPISGHRSVSWYQQTPGQGLQFLFEYFSETQRNKGNFPGRFSGRQFSNSRSEMNVSTLELGDSALYLCASSLAPQETQYFGPGTRLLVL.

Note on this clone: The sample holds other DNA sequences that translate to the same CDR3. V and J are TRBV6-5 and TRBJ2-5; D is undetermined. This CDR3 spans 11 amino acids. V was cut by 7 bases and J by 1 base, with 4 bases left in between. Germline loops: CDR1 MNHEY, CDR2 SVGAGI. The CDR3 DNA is TGTGCCAGCAAGCGCCAAGAGACCCAGTACTTC. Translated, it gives CASKRQETQYF.